The 2 T cell receptor beta chains presented below share a single source sample, sequenced in a study of memory CD4+ T cells and cytomegalovirus serostatus. The sort gate was single viable CD3+CD4+CD8-CD45RO+ cells for memory CD4+ T cells. Using immunoSEQ multiplex PCR, the repertoire was profiled, and TCRdb retains in-frame clones only, with some absent. The table lists about 56,000 clones, 82% of them singletons. The sample taken for sequencing was memory CD4+ T cells from blood. These receptor sequences come from an adult in good health and CMV-seronegative.

This chain uses TRBV7-6 with TRBJ2-5; possible D gene TRBD1, 6 bases. Trimming shortened V by 1 base and J by 4 bases, and 13 bases separated the two germline ends. The CDR3 contains 15 residues. Germline V CDR1 and CDR2: SGHVS, FNYEAQ. The CDR3: CASSLEPGQIETQYF. The CDR3 nucleotides are TGTGCCAGCAGCTTAGAACCCGGACAGATAGAGACCCAGTACTTC.

The chain carries TRBV5-1 and TRBJ2-2; 7 bases align to TRBD1. Germline CDR1 SGHRS, CDR2 YFSETQ. The CDR3 is 14 amino acids. Germline trimming cut 6 bases from V and 2 bases from J; bases unmatched to any gene: 4. CDR3 sequence reads: CASMTGSNTGELFF. In DNA form, the CDR3 reads TGCGCCAGCATGACAGGGTCTAACACCGGGGAGCTGTTTTTT.